This T cell receptor beta chain stems from a study of blood T cells in healthy people across ages. Study details: Template switching captured about one barcoded beta molecule per two T cells.

Using a J-beta primer mix together with a sample-barcoded 5' primer, a second PCR was run for roughly 7 to 12 cycles. Each cDNA molecule carried a tag from a template-switch adaptor that contained 12 random nucleotides. TCRdb re-called the 5' RACE reads through MiXCR, storing one row per CDR3 protein. The data show 1.5 million to 1.9 million distinct CDR3 sequences, around 40% seen once. Study-wide results and caveats: Researchers judged that diversity estimates from one million T cells fell short of true values. Age advanced and TCR beta diversity per million T cells fell, roughly linearly.

V dropped 0 bases and J dropped 2; count of bases not matched to a gene: 8. Germline CDR1 is ENHRY and CDR2 is SYGVKD. This CDR3 has 17 residues. In this sample, this clonotype turned up a few times. No antigen is known for it. This TCR was recovered from a woman under 30 in good health. The sample consisted of blood. The chain uses TRBV10-3 and TRBJ2-7, with 9 bases matching TRBD2. The chain's CDR3 is CAISESIKAGGTYEQYF. The CDR3 DNA sequence: TGTGCCATCAGTGAGTCGATAAAAGCGGGGGGAACCTACGAGCAGTACTTC.